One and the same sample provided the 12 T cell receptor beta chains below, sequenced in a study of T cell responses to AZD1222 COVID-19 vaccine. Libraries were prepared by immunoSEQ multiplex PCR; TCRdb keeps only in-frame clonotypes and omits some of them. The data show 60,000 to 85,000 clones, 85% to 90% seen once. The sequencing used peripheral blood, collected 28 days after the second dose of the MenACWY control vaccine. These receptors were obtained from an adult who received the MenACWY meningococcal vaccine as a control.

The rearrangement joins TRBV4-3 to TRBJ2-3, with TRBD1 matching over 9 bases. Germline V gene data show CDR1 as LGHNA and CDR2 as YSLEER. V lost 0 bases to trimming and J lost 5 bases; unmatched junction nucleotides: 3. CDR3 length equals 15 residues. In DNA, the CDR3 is TGCGCCAGCAGCCAAGAGGGACAGGGCCTAGATACGCAGTATTTT. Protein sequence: CASSQEGQGLDTQYF.

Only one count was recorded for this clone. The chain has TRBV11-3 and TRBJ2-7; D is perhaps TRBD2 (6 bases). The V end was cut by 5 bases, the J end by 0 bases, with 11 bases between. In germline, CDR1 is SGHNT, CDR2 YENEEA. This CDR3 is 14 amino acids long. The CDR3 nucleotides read TGTGCCAGCAGCGCGCGGGACTCCTCCTACGAGCAGTACTTC. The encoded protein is CASSARDSSYEQYF.

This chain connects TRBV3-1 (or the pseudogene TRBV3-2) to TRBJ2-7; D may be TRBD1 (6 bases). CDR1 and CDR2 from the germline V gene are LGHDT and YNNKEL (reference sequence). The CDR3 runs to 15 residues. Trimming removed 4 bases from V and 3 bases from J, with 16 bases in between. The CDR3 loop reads CASSRGPTGFYEQYF. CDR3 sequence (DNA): TGTGCCAGCAGCCGAGGACCGACAGGTTTCTACGAGCAGTACTTC.

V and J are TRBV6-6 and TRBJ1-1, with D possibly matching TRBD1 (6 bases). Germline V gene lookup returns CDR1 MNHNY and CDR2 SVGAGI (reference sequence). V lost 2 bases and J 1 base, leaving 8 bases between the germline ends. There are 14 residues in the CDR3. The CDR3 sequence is CASSYAGENTEAFF. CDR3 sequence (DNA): TGTGCCAGCAGTTACGCAGGGGAGAACACTGAAGCTTTCTTT.

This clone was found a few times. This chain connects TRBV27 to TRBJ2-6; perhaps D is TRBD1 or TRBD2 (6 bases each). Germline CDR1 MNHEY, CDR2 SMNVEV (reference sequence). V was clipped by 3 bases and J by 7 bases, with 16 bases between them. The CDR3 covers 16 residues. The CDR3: CASSFFRGTRANVLTF. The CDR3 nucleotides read TGTGCCAGCAGTTTTTTTCGGGGGACACGTGCCAACGTCCTGACTTTC.

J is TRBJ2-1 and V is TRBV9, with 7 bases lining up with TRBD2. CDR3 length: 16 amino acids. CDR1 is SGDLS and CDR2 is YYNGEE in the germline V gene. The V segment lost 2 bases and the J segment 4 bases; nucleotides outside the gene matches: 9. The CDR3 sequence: CASSVSGTLFYNEQFF. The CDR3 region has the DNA TGTGCCAGCAGCGTCAGCGGGACCCTCTTTTACAATGAGCAGTTCTTC.

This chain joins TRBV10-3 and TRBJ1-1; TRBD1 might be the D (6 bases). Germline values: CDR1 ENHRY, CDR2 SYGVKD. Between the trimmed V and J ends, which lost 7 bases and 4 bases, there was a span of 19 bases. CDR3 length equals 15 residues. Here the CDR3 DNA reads TGTGCCATCACGTCCCGGGGGGGCACAGGCACTGAAGCTTTCTTT. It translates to CAITSRGGTGTEAFF.

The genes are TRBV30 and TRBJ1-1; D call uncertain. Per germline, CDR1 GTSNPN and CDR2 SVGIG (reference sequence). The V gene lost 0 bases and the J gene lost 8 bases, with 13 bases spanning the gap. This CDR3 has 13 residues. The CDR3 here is CAWSVTGPGEAFF. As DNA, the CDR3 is TGTGCCTGGAGTGTAACTGGGCCCGGGGAAGCTTTCTTT.

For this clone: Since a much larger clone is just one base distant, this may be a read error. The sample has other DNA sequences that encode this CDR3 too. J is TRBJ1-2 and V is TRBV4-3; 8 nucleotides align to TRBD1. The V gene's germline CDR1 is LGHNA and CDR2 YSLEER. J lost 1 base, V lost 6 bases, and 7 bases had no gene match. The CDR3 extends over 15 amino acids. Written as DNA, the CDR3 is TGCGCCAGCAGTCAAAACAGGGGGAGTAACTATGGCTACACCTTC. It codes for CASSQNRGSNYGYTF.

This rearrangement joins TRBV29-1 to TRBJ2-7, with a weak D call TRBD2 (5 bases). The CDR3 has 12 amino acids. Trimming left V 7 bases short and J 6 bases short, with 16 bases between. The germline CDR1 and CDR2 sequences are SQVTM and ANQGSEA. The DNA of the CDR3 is TGCAGCGCTGGAGATAGAGGGCTCGAGCAGTACTTC. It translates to CSAGDRGLEQYF.

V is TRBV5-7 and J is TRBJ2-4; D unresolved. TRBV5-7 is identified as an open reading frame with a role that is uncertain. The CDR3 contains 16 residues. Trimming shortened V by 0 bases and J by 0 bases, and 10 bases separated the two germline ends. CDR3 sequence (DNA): TGTGCCAGCAGCTTGGTCGTCGCTCTAGCCAAAAACATTCAGTACTTC. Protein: CASSLVVALAKNIQYF.

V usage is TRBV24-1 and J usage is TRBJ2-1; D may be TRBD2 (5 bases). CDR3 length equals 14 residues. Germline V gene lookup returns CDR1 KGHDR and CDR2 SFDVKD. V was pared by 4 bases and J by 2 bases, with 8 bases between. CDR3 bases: TGTGCCACCAGTGAAAGCGGAGCCTACAATGAGCAGTTCTTC. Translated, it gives CATSESGAYNEQFF.